This is a list of T cell receptor beta chains from one sample in a study of T cells in Graves' hyperthyroidism and ophthalmopathy. MiXCR, applied by TCRdb to the multiplex PCR reads, yields one record per CDR3 protein. The sample comprises some 150,000 distinct CDR3 sequences, over 20% of which are singletons, and 65% to 80% rests with the top ten. The source material was blood. These receptors all stem from a woman aged 50 to 60 with Graves' hyperthyroidism that later progressed to Graves' ophthalmopathy. Both conserved end residues are part of each CDR3. The D gene is left open where the match is weak. Not every row has a clone size; where given, it reads once, few, many or a size class.

v_call	clone_size	d_call	j_call	cdr3_aa	cdr3_nt
TRBV19	few	TRBD2	TRBJ2-3	CASSEGSGSRYTQYF	TGTGCCAGTAGTGAAGGTAGCGGGAGTAGGTATACGCAGTATTTT
TRBV6-2/TRBV6-3	.	TRBD1	TRBJ1-5	CASRGQAVTYSNQPQHF	TGTGCCAGCAGGGGACAGGCCGTGACGTATAGCAATCAGCCCCAGCATTTT
TRBV19	many	.	TRBJ1-5	CASSDIGTAGSQPQHF	TGTGCCAGTAGCGACATAGGGACTGCGGGGAGTCAGCCCCAGCATTTT
TRBV15	few	.	TRBJ1-4	CATSRLLRGRDPNEKLFF	TGTGCCACCAGCAGACTCCTGAGGGGTAGGGACCCAAATGAAAAACTGTTTTTT
TRBV27	few	.	TRBJ2-2	CASSLSPPRGAVGGELFF	TGTGCCAGCAGTTTATCTCCCCCAAGGGGCGCAGTAGGTGGGGAGCTGTTTTTT
TRBV27	many	.	TRBJ2-1	CASSLFVDYNEQFF	TGTGCCAGCAGTTTATTTGTTGATTACAATGAGCAGTTCTTC
TRBV20-1	many	.	TRBJ1-1	CSARPQGNTEAFF	TGCAGTGCTAGACCACAGGGAAACACTGAAGCTTTCTTT
TRBV20-1	few	.	TRBJ1-3	CSARDLAGGNTIYF	TGCAGTGCTAGAGATCTGGCAGGGGGAAACACCATATATTTT
TRBV29-1	few	.	TRBJ2-1	CSVVGYYNEQFF	TGCAGCGTTGTAGGGTATTACAATGAGCAGTTCTTC
TRBV7-9	.	.	TRBJ1-2	CASLVGIGYGYTF	TGTGCCAGCCTGGTGGGAATAGGCTATGGCTACACCTTC
TRBV20-1	.	.	TRBJ1-2	CSAKGPNSDYGYTF	TGCAGTGCTAAGGGACCTAACTCCGACTATGGCTACACCTTC
TRBV30	many	.	TRBJ1-2	CAWGVTADNYGYTF	TGTGCCTGGGGTGTTACGGCGGACAACTATGGCTACACCTTC
TRBV30	many	TRBD1	TRBJ2-2	CAWSEGKGAAGGELFF	TGTGCCTGGAGTGAGGGGAAGGGGGCCGCCGGCGGGGAGCTGTTTTTT
TRBV6-1	many	TRBD1	TRBJ1-1	CASEDRTGGKTEAFF	TGTGCCAGTGAAGATAGGACAGGGGGCAAGACTGAAGCTTTCTTT
TRBV5-5	.	.	TRBJ1-2	CASSLVQGEAYGYTF	TGTGCCAGCAGCTTGGTACAGGGCGAGGCGTATGGCTACACCTTC
TRBV28	many	TRBD2	TRBJ2-1	CASSFRGGSYNEQFF	TGTGCCAGCAGTTTTCGCGGGGGCTCCTACAATGAGCAGTTCTTC
TRBV19	few	.	TRBJ1-5	CASSIGGVAKPQHF	TGTGCCAGTAGTATTGGGGGGGTTGCAAAGCCCCAGCATTTT
TRBV20-1	many	.	TRBJ2-7	CSARGDGLTPYEQYF	TGCAGTGCTAGAGGCGATGGTCTCACACCCTACGAGCAGTACTTC
TRBV7-6	many	TRBD2	TRBJ2-1	CASSKLLAGAYNEQFF	TGTGCCAGCAGCAAGCTACTAGCGGGAGCCTACAATGAGCAGTTCTTC
TRBV3-1	many	.	TRBJ1-6	CASSQDFNNSPLHF	TGTGCCAGCAGCCAAGACTTTAATAACTCACCCCTCCACTTT
TRBV5-1	.	TRBD1	TRBJ2-6	CASSSPGTGSRGANVLTF	TGCGCCAGCAGCTCCCCCGGGACAGGGTCCCGCGGGGCCAACGTCCTGACTTTC
TRBV7-2	.	.	TRBJ2-3	CASSAEGPDTQYF	TGTGCCAGCAGCGCGGAGGGACCAGATACGCAGTATTTT
TRBV14	few	TRBD2	TRBJ2-1	CASSLTGTSYYNEQFF	TGTGCCAGCAGCCTAACCGGGACTAGTTATTACAATGAGCAGTTCTTC
TRBV30	many	.	TRBJ1-4	CAWSVTEKLFF	TGTGCCTGGAGTGTGACAGAAAAACTGTTTTTT
TRBV3-1	.	TRBD2	TRBJ2-5	CASSPYMGGPRETQYF	TGTGCCAGCAGCCCTTACATGGGAGGGCCGCGAGAGACCCAGTACTTC
TRBV20-1	many	TRBD2	TRBJ2-7	CSARARLAGGLMYEQYF	TGCAGTGCTAGAGCGAGACTAGCGGGAGGGCTAATGTACGAGCAGTACTTC
TRBV28	.	.	TRBJ1-4	CANSHQGQTNEKLFF	TGTGCCAACAGCCACCAGGGGCAAACTAATGAAAAACTGTTTTTT
TRBV11-2	.	TRBD2	TRBJ2-5	CASSWTSGSMGETQYF	TGTGCCAGCAGTTGGACTAGCGGGAGTATGGGGGAGACCCAGTACTTC
TRBV18	many	.	TRBJ2-7	CASSGTSSYEQYF	TGTGCCAGCTCTGGGACCAGCTCCTACGAGCAGTACTTC
TRBV28	many	.	TRBJ2-4	CASSSFGSQNIQYF	TGTGCCAGCAGCAGCTTTGGATCGCAAAACATTCAGTACTTC
TRBV19	.	.	TRBJ2-5	CASSMRSTGVETQYF	TGTGCCAGTAGTATGAGAAGTACGGGAGTAGAGACCCAGTACTTC
TRBV28	once	TRBD2	TRBJ2-1	CAWSAVLTGTSNKQFF	TGTGCCTGGAGTGCCGTTTTGACAGGGACTAGCAATAAGCAGTTCTTC
TRBV5-1	many	TRBD1	TRBJ2-1	CASSYIGTGGVYNEQFF	TGCGCCAGCAGCTATATAGGGACAGGCGGAGTGTACAATGAGCAGTTCTTC
TRBV6-4	many	.	TRBJ1-1	CASSSDVPAEAFF	TGTGCCAGCAGTTCGGACGTGCCCGCTGAAGCTTTCTTT
TRBV10-2	many	TRBD2	TRBJ2-5	CASSDPGLAGIETQYF	TGCGCCAGCAGTGATCCGGGACTAGCGGGAATCGAGACCCAGTACTTC
TRBV28	many	.	TRBJ1-1	CASSRPRRGTEAFF	TGTGCCAGCAGCCGACCCCGGCGGGGAACTGAAGCTTTCTTT
TRBV29-1	many	TRBD1	TRBJ1-1	CSGGQGGNTEAFF	TGCAGCGGCGGACAGGGGGGGAACACTGAAGCTTTCTTT
TRBV30	.	.	TRBJ1-1	CAWRGFTEAFF	TGTGCCTGGAGAGGTTTCACTGAAGCTTTCTTT
TRBV9	.	.	TRBJ2-7	CASSVGDVASSSYEQYF	TGTGCCAGCAGCGTAGGGGACGTAGCGTCAAGCTCCTACGAGCAGTACTTC
TRBV11-2	.	TRBD2	TRBJ2-5	CASSLGPSGRGGETQYF	TGTGCCAGCAGCTTAGGTCCTAGCGGGAGGGGAGGCGAGACCCAGTACTTC
TRBV7-8	many	.	TRBJ2-5	CASSPPRGGGETQYF	TGTGCCAGCAGCCCCCCCCGGGGAGGAGGGGAGACCCAGTACTTC
TRBV27	.	.	TRBJ1-5	CASSLGPGARANQPQHF	TGTGCCAGCAGTTTAGGCCCGGGGGCAAGGGCCAATCAGCCCCAGCATTTT
TRBV3-1	many	TRBD1	TRBJ2-7	CASSLGQASYEQYF	TGTGCCAGCAGCTTAGGACAGGCCTCCTACGAGCAGTACTTC
TRBV5-1	many	.	TRBJ1-1	CASSLRTAMNTEAFF	TGCGCCAGCAGCCTTCGGACCGCAATGAACACTGAAGCTTTCTTT
TRBV30	many	.	TRBJ2-7	CAWARDRDYEQYF	TGTGCCTGGGCTCGTGACAGAGACTACGAGCAGTACTTC
TRBV3-1	many	.	TRBJ2-5	CASSQPFTGRQETQYF	TGTGCCAGCAGCCAACCTTTTACAGGGCGCCAAGAGACCCAGTACTTC
TRBV14	.	.	TRBJ2-7	CASSQQIGGFEQYF	TGTGCCAGCAGCCAACAAATCGGGGGTTTCGAGCAGTACTTC
TRBV28	many	TRBD2	TRBJ2-7	CASSRIILALDYEQYF	TGTGCCAGCAGTAGGATCATACTAGCGCTTGACTACGAGCAGTACTTC
TRBV18	many	.	TRBJ2-7	CASSPYIAVDEQYF	TGTGCCAGCTCACCTTACATAGCCGTCGACGAGCAGTACTTC
TRBV27	many	.	TRBJ2-7	CASSAGTGGYEQYF	TGTGCCAGCAGTGCCGGGACTGGGGGGTACGAGCAGTACTTC
TRBV20-1	.	.	TRBJ2-1	CSARSGVGEQFF	TGCAGTGCTAGGTCGGGAGTGGGTGAGCAGTTCTTC
TRBV4-1	.	.	TRBJ1-5	CASSQGSAVYDQPQHF	TGCGCCAGCAGCCAAGGATCGGCAGTTTACGATCAGCCCCAGCATTTT
TRBV20-1	few	TRBD1	TRBJ1-2	CSAREGQGAGYGYTF	TGCAGTGCTAGAGAGGGACAGGGGGCCGGATATGGCTACACCTTC
TRBV19	.	.	TRBJ2-6	CASTPARWGANVLTF	TGTGCCAGTACTCCAGCCCGATGGGGGGCCAACGTCCTGACTTTC